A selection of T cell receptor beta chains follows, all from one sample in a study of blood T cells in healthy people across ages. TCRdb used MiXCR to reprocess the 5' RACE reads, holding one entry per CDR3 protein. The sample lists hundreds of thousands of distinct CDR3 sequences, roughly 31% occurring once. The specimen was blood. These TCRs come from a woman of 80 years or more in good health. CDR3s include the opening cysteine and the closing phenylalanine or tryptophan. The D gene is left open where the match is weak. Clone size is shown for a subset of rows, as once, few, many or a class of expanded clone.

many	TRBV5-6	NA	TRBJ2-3	TGTGCCAGCAGCCAATTGGGGGCTAGCACAGATACGCAGTATTTT	CASSQLGASTDTQYF
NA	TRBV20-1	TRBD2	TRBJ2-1	TGCAGTGCTAGAATAATTCGACTAGCGGGGGCCGGTTTGCAGTTCTTC	CSARIIRLAGAGLQFF
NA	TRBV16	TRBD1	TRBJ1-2	TGTGCCAGCAGCCAATCGAGGTCAGGGGGACATGGCTACACCTTC	CASSQSRSGGHGYTF
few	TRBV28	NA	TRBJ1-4	TGTGCCAGCAGTTTGCCTCTCCCGGGAGAAAAACTGTTTTTT	CASSLPLPGEKLFF
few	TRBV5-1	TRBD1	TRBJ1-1	TGCGCCAGCAGCCGCCAGGGACAGCCTCTGAACACTGAAGCTTTCTTT	CASSRQGQPLNTEAFF
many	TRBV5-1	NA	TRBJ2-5	TGCGCCAGCAGCTTGATAGCAGAAGAGACCCAGTACTTC	CASSLIAEETQYF
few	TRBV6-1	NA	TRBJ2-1	TGTGCCACCCTACCAAGAAGTAATGAGCAGTTCTTC	CATLPRSNEQFF
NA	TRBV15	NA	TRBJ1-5	TGTGCCACCAGCAGAGATAAAGGGGCTAATCAGCCCCAGCATTTT	CATSRDKGANQPQHF
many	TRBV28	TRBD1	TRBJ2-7	TGTGCCAGCAGGGACAGGGTGACCGAGCAGTACTTC	CASRDRVTEQYF
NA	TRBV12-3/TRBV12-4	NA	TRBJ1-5	TGTGCCAGCAGTGGACACGACCCCGGCCAGCCCCAGCATTTT	CASSGHDPGQPQHF
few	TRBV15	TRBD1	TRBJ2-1	TGTGCCACCGGCAGAGCGGGACAGGGCTTCTACGAGCAGTTCTTC	CATGRAGQGFYEQFF
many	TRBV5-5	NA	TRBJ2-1	TGTGCCAGCAGCTTGGGCACAGGGACTTACAATGAGCAGTTCTTC	CASSLGTGTYNEQFF
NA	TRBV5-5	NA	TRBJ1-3	TGTGCCAGCAGCTTCCCCACGGACACCATATATTTT	CASSFPTDTIYF
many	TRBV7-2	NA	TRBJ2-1	TGTGCCAGCAGCTTAATCCTCCTGAGGAGGCGCGATGAGCAGTTCTTC	CASSLILLRRRDEQFF
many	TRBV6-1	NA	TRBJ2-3	TGTGCCAGCACTGTCCAGGGCGCGTTTCCCACAGATACGCAGTATTTT	CASTVQGAFPTDTQYF
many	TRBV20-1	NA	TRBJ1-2	TGCAGTGCTAGAGATATGGGAGATTACTATGGCTACACCTTC	CSARDMGDYYGYTF
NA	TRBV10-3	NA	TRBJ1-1	TGTGCCATCACAGACATTGAGGGGAACACTGAAGCTTTCTTT	CAITDIEGNTEAFF
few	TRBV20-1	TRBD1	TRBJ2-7	TGCAGTGCTTTCCACCCGGGACAGGGTAACTACGAGCAGTACTTC	CSAFHPGQGNYEQYF
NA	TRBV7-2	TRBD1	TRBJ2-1	TGTGCCAGCAGCCCGGGACAGGGGGAGCAGTTCTTC	CASSPGQGEQFF
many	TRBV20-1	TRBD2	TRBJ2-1	TGCAGTGCTAGAGATCAGGGCGGCTCCGGGACTAGCGGGGGGTCTTGGTCATACAATGAGCAGTTCTTC	CSARDQGGSGTSGGSWSYNEQFF
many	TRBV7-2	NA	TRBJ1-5	TGTGCCAGCAGCTTAGAGGCAGGTCAGCCCCAGCATTTT	CASSLEAGQPQHF
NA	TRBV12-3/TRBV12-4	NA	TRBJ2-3	TGTGCCAGCAGTTCAGGTGAAATGAGCACAGATACGCAGTATTTT	CASSSGEMSTDTQYF
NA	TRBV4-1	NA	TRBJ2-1	TGCGCCAGCAGCCAGCCCGGGACCACGTACAATGAGCAGTTCTTC	CASSQPGTTYNEQFF
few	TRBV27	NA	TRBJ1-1	TGTGCCAGCAGTGCTAAGACAGGCGTTGGGAACACTGAAGCTTTCTTT	CASSAKTGVGNTEAFF
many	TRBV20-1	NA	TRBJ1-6	TGCAGTGCTAGCCCCAGTTATAATTCACCCCTCCACTTT	CSASPSYNSPLHF
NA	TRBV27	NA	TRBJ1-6	TGTGCCAGCAGCCTCTATTTAGAATCCTATAATTCACCCCTCCACTTT	CASSLYLESYNSPLHF
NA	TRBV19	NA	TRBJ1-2	TGTGCCAGTAGTATTGACAGAGAGTATGGCTACACCTTC	CASSIDREYGYTF
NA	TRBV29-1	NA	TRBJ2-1	TGCAGCGTTGACTTCCGCGAGCAGTTCTTC	CSVDFREQFF
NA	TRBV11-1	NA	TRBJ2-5	TGTGCCAGCAGCTTAGCGCGGGCCACAGGGTCGGAGACCCAGTACTTC	CASSLARATGSETQYF
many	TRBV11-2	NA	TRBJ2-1	TGTGCCAGCAGCCCCGTCCTGGGGGGCCTTAGAAATGAGCAGTTCTTC	CASSPVLGGLRNEQFF
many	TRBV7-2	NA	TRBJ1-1	TGTGCCAGCAGCTTAGATATGGGCATGAACACTGAAGCTTTCTTT	CASSLDMGMNTEAFF
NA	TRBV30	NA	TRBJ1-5	TGTGCCTGGAGTTCAGGGCTAGGCAATCAGCCCCAGCATTTT	CAWSSGLGNQPQHF
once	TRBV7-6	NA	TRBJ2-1	TGTGCCAGCAGCTTGCGTCTCCTACGGGATTACAATGAGCAGTTCTTC	CASSLRLLRDYNEQFF
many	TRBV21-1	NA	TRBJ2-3	TGTGCCAGCAGCAAAGCTGCGGGGGGTAGCACAGATACGCAGTATTTT	CASSKAAGGSTDTQYF
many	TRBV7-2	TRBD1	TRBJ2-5	TGTGCCAGCAGACTGACAGGGGGGAGTGAGACCCAGTACTTC	CASRLTGGSETQYF
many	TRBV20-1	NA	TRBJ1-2	TGCAGTGCTAAGAATGGCTACACCTTC	CSAKNGYTF
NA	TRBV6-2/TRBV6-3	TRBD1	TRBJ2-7	TGTGCCAGCAGACCCGGGACAGGGGCAGAATACGAGCAGTACTTC	CASRPGTGAEYEQYF